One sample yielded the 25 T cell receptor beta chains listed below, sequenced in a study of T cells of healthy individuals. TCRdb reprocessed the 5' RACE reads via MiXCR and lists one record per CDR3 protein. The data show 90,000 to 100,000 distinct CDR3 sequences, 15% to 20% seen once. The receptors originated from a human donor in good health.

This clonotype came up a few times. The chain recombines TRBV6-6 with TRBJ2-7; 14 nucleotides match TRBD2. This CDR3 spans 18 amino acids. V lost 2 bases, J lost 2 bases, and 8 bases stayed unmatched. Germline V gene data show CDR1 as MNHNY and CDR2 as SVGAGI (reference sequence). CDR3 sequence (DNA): TGTGCCAGCAGTTACCCTGGACTAGCGGGGGGTGGGACCTACGAGCAGTACTTC. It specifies CASSYPGLAGGGTYEQYF.

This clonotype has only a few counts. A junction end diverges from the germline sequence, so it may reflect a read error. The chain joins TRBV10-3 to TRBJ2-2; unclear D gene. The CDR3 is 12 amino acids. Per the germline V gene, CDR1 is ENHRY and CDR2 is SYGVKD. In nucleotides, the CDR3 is TGTGCCATCAGCGAGTGGGACGGGGAGCTGTTTTTT. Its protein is CAISEWDGELFF.

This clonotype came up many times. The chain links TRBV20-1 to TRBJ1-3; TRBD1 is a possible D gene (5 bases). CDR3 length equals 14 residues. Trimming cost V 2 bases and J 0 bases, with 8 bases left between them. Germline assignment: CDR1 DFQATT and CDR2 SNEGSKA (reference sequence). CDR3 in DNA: TGCAGTGCTAGAAAAACAGGCTCTGGAAACACCATATATTTT. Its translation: CSARKTGSGNTIYF.

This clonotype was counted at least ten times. In nucleotides, the CDR3 is TGTGCCAGCACCCGGGGACAGGGGACCAACAATGAGCAGTTCTTC. Protein: CASTRGQGTNNEQFF. The chain carries TRBV28 and TRBJ2-1, with TRBD1 matching over 10 bases. Germline V CDR1 and CDR2: MDHEN, SYDVKM. The CDR3 has 15 residues. V lost 7 bases to trimming and J lost 5 bases; unmatched junction nucleotides: 8.

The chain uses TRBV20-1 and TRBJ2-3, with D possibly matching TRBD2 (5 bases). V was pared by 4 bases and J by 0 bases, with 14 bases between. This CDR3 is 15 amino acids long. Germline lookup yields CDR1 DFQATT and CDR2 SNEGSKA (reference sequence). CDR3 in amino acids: CSAIVGSDSTDTQYF. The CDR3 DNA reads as TGCAGTGCTATAGTGGGGAGCGACAGCACAGATACGCAGTATTTT.

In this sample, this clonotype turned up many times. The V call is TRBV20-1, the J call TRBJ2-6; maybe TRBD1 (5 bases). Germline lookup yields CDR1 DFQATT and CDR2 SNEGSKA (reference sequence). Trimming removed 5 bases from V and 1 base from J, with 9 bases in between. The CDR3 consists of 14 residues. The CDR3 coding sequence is TGCAGTGCTGACAGTAGGTCTGGGGCCAACGTCCTGACTTTC. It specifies CSADSRSGANVLTF.

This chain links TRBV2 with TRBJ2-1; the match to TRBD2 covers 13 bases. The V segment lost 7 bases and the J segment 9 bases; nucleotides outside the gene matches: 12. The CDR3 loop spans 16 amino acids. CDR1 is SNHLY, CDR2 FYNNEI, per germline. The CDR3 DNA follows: TGTGCCAGCATCAAAACCGAACTAGCGGGAGGGGCTGAGCAGTTCTTC. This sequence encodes CASIKTELAGGAEQFF. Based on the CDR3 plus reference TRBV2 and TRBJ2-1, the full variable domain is EPEVTQTPSHQVTQMGQEVILRCVPISNHLYFYWYRQILGQKVEFLVSFYNNEISEKSEIFDDQFSVERPDGSNFTLKIRSTKLEDSAMYFCASIKTELAGGAEQFFGPGTRLTVL.

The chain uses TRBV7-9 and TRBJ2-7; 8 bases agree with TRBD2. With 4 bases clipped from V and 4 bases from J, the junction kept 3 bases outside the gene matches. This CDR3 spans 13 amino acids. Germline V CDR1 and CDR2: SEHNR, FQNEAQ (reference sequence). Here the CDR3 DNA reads TGTGCCAGCAGCTCGGGACTAGTATACGAGCAGTACTTC. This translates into CASSSGLVYEQYF.

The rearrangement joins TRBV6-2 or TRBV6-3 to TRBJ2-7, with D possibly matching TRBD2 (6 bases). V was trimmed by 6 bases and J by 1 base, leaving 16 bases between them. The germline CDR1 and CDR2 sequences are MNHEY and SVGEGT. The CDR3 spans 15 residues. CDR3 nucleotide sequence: TGTGCCAGCAGCCGGGCTAGCGCGCATTCCTACGAGCAGTACTTC. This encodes CASSRASAHSYEQYF.

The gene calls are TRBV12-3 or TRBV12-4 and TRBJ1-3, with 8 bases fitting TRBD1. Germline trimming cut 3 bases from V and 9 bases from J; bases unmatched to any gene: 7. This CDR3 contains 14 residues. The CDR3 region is CASSLVDRASTIYF. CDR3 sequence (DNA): TGTGCCAGCAGTTTGGTGGACAGGGCTAGCACCATATATTTT.

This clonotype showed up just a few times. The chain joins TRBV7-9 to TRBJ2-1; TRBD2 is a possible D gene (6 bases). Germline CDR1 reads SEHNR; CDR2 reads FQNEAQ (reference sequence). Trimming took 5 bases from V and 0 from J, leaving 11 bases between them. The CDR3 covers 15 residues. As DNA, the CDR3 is TGTGCCAGCAGCCAGGCCGGGAGCTCCTACAATGAGCAGTTCTTC. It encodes CASSQAGSSYNEQFF.

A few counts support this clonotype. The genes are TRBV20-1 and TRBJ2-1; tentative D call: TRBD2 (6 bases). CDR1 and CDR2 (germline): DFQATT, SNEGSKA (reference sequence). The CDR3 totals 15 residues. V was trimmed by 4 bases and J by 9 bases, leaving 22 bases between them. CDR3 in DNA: TGCAGTGCTAAGCATCCTAGCGACCCTCGGGGTGAGCAGTTCTTC. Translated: CSAKHPSDPRGEQFF.

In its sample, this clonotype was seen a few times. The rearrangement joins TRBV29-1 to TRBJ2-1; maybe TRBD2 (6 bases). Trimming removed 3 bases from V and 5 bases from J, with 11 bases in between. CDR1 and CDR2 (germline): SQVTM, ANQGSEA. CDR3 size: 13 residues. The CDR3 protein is CSVEASANNEQFF. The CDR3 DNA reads TGCAGCGTTGAGGCTAGCGCCAACAATGAGCAGTTCTTC.

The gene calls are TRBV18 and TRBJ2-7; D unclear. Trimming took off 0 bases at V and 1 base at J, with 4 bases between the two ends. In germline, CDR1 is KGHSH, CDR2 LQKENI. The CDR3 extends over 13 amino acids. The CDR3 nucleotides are TGTGCCAGCTCACCACCGACTTCCTACGAGCAGTACTTC. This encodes CASSPPTSYEQYF.

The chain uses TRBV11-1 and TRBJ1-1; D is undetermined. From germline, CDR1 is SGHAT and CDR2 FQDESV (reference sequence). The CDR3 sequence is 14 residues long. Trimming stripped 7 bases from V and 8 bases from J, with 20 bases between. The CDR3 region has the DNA TGTGCCAGCAATGCTCCTCAGAGGCATAGCGAAGCTTTCTTT. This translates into CASNAPQRHSEAFF.

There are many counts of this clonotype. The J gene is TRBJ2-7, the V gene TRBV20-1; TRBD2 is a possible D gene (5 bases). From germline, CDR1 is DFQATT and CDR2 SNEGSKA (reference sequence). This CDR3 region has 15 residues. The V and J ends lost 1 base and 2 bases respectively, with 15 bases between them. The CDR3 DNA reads TGCAGTGCTAGAGGGATGGAGGTCGGTACCTACGAGCAGTACTTC. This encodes CSARGMEVGTYEQYF.

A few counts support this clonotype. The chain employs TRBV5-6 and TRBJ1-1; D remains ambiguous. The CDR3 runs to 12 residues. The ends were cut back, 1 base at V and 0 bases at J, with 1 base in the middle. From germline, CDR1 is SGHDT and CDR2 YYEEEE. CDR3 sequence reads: CASSLMNTEAFF. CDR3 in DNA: TGTGCCAGCAGCTTGATGAACACTGAAGCTTTCTTT.

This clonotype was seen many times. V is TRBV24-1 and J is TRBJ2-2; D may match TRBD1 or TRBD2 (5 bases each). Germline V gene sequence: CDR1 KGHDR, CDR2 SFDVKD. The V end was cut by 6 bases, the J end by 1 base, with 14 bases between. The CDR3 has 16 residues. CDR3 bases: TGTGCCACCAGTAGGGGACGCGTCCTGAACACCGGGGAGCTGTTTTTT. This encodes CATSRGRVLNTGELFF.

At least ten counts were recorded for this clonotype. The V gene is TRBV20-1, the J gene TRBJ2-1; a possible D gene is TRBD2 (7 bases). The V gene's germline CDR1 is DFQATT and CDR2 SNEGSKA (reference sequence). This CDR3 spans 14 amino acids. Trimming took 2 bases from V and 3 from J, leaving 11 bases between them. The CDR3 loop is CSARRGGHYNEQFF. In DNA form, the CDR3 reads TGCAGTGCTAGACGCGGGGGCCACTACAATGAGCAGTTCTTC.

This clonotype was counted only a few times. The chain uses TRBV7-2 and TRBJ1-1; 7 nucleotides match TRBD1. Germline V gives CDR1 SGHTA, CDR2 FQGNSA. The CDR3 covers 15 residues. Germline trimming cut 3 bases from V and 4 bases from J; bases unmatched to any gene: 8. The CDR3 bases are TGTGCCAGCAGCTTGACAGGGACGGGGGTCACTGAAGCTTTCTTT. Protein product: CASSLTGTGVTEAFF. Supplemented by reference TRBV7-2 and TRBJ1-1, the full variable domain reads GAGVSQSPSNKVTEKGKDVELRCDPISGHTALYWYRQSLGQGLEFLIYFQGNSAPDKSGLPSDRFSAERTGGSVSTLTIQRTQQEDSAVYLCASSLTGTGVTEAFFGQGTRLTVV.

Here the CDR3 reads CASTLPGQLYEQYF. In DNA form, the CDR3 reads TGTGCCAGCACCCTCCCGGGACAACTTTACGAGCAGTACTTC. V gene TRBV12-3 or TRBV12-4 combines with J gene TRBJ2-7; TRBD1 is a possible D gene (6 bases). The CDR3 has 14 amino acids. V lost 7 bases to trimming and J lost 4 bases, with 17 bases between them.

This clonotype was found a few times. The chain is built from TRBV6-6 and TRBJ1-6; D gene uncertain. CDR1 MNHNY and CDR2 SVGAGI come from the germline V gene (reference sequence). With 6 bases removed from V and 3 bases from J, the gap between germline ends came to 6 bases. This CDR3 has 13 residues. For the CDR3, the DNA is TGTGCCAGCAGGAACGACTATAATTCACCCCTCCACTTT. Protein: CASRNDYNSPLHF.

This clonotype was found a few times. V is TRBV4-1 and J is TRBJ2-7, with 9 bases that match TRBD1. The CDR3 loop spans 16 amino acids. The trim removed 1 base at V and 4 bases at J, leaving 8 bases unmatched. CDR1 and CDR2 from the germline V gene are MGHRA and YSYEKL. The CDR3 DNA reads TGCGCCAGCAGCCAAGGAGCTGGACAGGGGCTTTACGAGCAGTACTTC. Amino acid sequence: CASSQGAGQGLYEQYF.

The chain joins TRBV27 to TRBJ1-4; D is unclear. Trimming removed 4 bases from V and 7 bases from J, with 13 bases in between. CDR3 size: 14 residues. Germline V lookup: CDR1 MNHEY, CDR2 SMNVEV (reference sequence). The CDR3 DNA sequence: TGTGCCAGCAGTTACTCCGGAACTGGTGAAAAACTGTTTTTT. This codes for CASSYSGTGEKLFF.

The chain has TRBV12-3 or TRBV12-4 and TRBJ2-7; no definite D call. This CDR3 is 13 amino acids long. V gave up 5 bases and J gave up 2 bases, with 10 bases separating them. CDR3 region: CASSPLLTYEQYF. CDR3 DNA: TGTGCCAGCAGTCCCCTCCTGACCTACGAGCAGTACTTC.